The entry that follows covers one T cell receptor (beta chain) sequence. The clone's antigen remains unknown. These data come from a study of T cells expressing NK-cell markers (dated by TCRdb to between 2020 and 2021). Some background on the complete study: Fewer than ten donors provided sorted CD3+CD56+NKG2C+, CD3+CD56+NKG2C- and CD3+CD56-NKG2C+ T-cell subsets, whose TCR beta-chain repertoires were profiled. Among the eight sequenced donors, only one was HCMV-seronegative, while the other seven were HCMV-seropositive. The study sequenced eight donors, all healthy volunteers chosen at random: three men and five women. The libraries were sequenced on Illumina HiSeq 2000/2500, MiSeq or NextSeq, producing 2 x 150 bp reads. What the study reported, not specific to this receptor: Whether the expanded NKG2C-expressing T cell clones were specific for HCMV antigens was left unclear. Those dominant clonotypes were again the most abundant among CD3+CD56-NKG2C+ cells in several donors, at about 25-60.1%. In roughly six donors, the dominant CD3+CD56+NKG2C+ clonotypes ranked among the top 10 CD8+ clonotypes, making up roughly 1.0-8% of CD8+ T cells.

Its CDR3 holds 15 amino acids, cysteine through phenylalanine. A DNA sequence was not provided. The germline V gene gives CDR1 as ENHRY and CDR2 as SYGVKD. To determine HCMV serostatus, a commercial ELISA kit was used to detect HCMV-specific IgG in serum. Peripheral blood mononuclear cells were isolated from blood by Ficoll density gradient centrifugation. Sequenced using an Illumina HiSeq 2000. 5'RACE template switching, by which a universal primer site and unique molecular identifiers were added, was used to make TCR beta cDNA libraries. Priming for cDNA synthesis came from the TCR beta constant segment, and two successive PCR amplification steps followed. The authors' analysis ran thus. MIGEC was used to demultiplex reads and group the reads by UMI, and MiTCR was used to assemble and quantify clonotypes. To exclude erroneous sequences, only TCR cDNA sequences supported by at least two reads were retained. The tcR package was used for downstream repertoire analysis, with clonotypes matched between fractions based on CDR3 nucleotide sequence plus V segment. Antigen specificity was annotated against VDJdb with VDJmatch, allowing one amino acid substitution in CDR3. With the reads reprocessed by TCRdb, a single entry stands for each CDR3 protein sequence and no DNA is reported. What appears here as the V and J calls and clone size reflects TCRdb's work, not the paper's. This specimen's table enumerates over 350,000 distinct CDR3 sequences. Around 10% of the sample comes from the top ten.

Recombination joined TRBV10-3 with TRBJ2-3; TCRdb lists TRBD2, though no DNA is available to test this call. This clonotype was obtained from a woman in her forties or fifties in good health. Donor details come from another sample of the same person, matched by shared clones. The specimen was blood T cells: a sorted CD56 or NKG2C T cell subset, CD4+ or CD8+ T cells, or bulk PBMC T cells (not recorded which). The CDR3 region reads CAISPSVIRTDTQYF.